These 18 T cell receptor beta chains originate from one sample sequenced in a study of T-cell memory formation after mild COVID-19. TCRdb independently ran MiXCR on the 5' RACE reads; one entry per CDR3 protein. The sample records about 620,000 distinct CDR3 sequences, under 20% being singletons. Sequenced material: PBMCs or a T cell subset sorted from them (not recorded which). The receptors originated from an adult woman who had mild COVID-19 (a few samples of this study predate the infection). Cell type and time point are not known.

Comment on this clonotype: The junction and the germline gene differ at one end; a read error may be behind it. The chain is built from TRBV7-9 and TRBJ1-1; D gene uncertain. CDR1 and CDR2 (germline): SEHNR, FQNEAQ (reference sequence). CDR3 length: 12 amino acids. CDR3 sequence: CASSLRNSEAFF. The CDR3, as DNA: TGTGCCAGCAGCTTAAGGAACAGTGAAGCTTTCTTT.

A few counts support this clonotype. The CDR3 is CASSLPGAAKNIQYF. DNA of the CDR3: TGTGCCAGCAGTTTACCTGGAGCGGCCAAAAACATTCAGTACTTC. This chain links TRBV12-3 or TRBV12-4 with TRBJ2-4; D remains unclear. The CDR3 spans 15 residues. Trimming cost V 2 bases and J 1 base, with 9 bases left between them.

This clonotype was detected a few times. The J gene is TRBJ2-1, the V gene TRBV12-3 or TRBV12-4, with D possibly TRBD2 on 6 matching bases. V dropped 6 bases and J dropped 9 bases, with 18 bases sitting between them. This CDR3 is 14 amino acids long. The CDR3 spells CASREVDYRVEQFF. Written as DNA, the CDR3 is TGTGCCAGCAGGGAAGTGGACTATAGGGTTGAGCAGTTCTTC.

V usage is TRBV20-1 and J usage is TRBJ2-1; TRBD2 aligns across 8 bases. V lost 0 bases and J lost 2; bases outside the gene matches: 6. The CDR3 is 16 residues long. In germline, CDR1 is DFQATT, CDR2 SNEGSKA (reference sequence). The CDR3 loop reads CSARETGLAPYNEQFF. The CDR3 coding sequence is TGCAGTGCTAGAGAGACCGGACTAGCTCCCTACAATGAGCAGTTCTTC.

The chain uses TRBV1 and TRBJ1-5; the D call of TRBD1 is as the table states it, not checked on the DNA. TRBV1 is designated a pseudogene. The CDR3 totals 14 residues. The chain's CDR3 is CTSSKGVGNQPQHF. In nucleotides, the CDR3 is TGCACCAGCAGTAAGGGGGTCGGAAATCAGCCCCAGCATTTT.

The chain recombines TRBV28 with TRBJ2-2, with D uncertain. Trimming cost V 10 bases and J 2 bases, with 17 bases left between them. From germline, CDR1 is MDHEN and CDR2 SYDVKM. The CDR3 runs 15 residues. DNA of the CDR3: TGTGCCACCAGGCTGGGAAATTTAAACACCGGGGAGCTGTTTTTT. It translates to CATRLGNLNTGELFF. The full variable domain, rest sourced from reference TRBV28 and TRBJ2-2, is DVKVTQSSRYLVKRTGEKVFLECVQDMDHENMFWYRQDPGLGLRLIYFSYDVKMKEKGDIPEGYSVSREKKERFSLILESASTNQTSMYLCATRLGNLNTGELFFGEGSRLTVL.

This chain links TRBV13 with TRBJ2-6; 7 positions match TRBD1. Germline V gene lookup returns CDR1 PRHDT and CDR2 FYEKMQ (reference sequence). V lost 5 bases to trimming and J lost 4 bases; unmatched junction nucleotides: 8. This CDR3 comprises 16 residues. CDR3 sequence reads: CASSRPTGRGANVLTF. CDR3 DNA sequence: TGTGCCAGCAGCCGACCGACAGGGAGAGGGGCCAACGTCCTGACTTTC.

The J gene is TRBJ2-7, the V gene TRBV18, with D tentatively TRBD1 (5 bases). Germline V gene lookup returns CDR1 KGHSH and CDR2 LQKENI. Trimming pared 0 bases from V and 4 bases from J, leaving 7 bases between. The CDR3 length is 13 residues. CDR3 in amino acids: CASSPPTGYEQYF. In DNA form, the CDR3 reads TGTGCCAGCTCACCACCAACAGGATACGAGCAGTACTTC.

A few counts support this clonotype. This chain uses TRBV19 with TRBJ2-1; 10 bases map to TRBD2. Losses at the gene ends were 4 bases for V and 8 bases for J; bases not matched to a gene: 5. This CDR3 region has 14 residues. Germline CDR1 is LNHDA and CDR2 is SQIVND (reference sequence). The CDR3 spells CASSNLAGAHEQFF. The DNA for the CDR3 is TGTGCCAGTAGTAATCTAGCGGGAGCCCATGAGCAGTTCTTC. The complete variable domain, with remaining parts taken from reference TRBV19 and TRBJ2-1, reads DGGITQSPKYLFRKEGQNVTLSCEQNLNHDAMYWYRQDPGQGLRLIYYSQIVNDFQKGDIAEGYSVSREKKESFPLTVTSAQKNPTAFYLCASSNLAGAHEQFFGPGTRLTVL.

This sequence joins TRBV3-1 and TRBJ2-2, with 7 bases matching TRBD2. CDR3 length equals 18 residues. Germline assignment: CDR1 LGHDT and CDR2 YNNKEL (reference sequence). Germline trimming cut 4 bases from V and 2 bases from J; bases unmatched to any gene: 13. CDR3 loop: CASSPTPALAVNTGELFF. CDR3 DNA: TGTGCCAGCAGCCCAACGCCGGCTCTAGCGGTCAACACCGGGGAGCTGTTTTTT. The variable domain in full, with the rest retrieved from reference TRBV3-1 and TRBJ2-2, is DTAVSQTPKYLVTQMGNDKSIKCEQNLGHDTMYWYKQDSKKFLKIMFSYNNKELIINETVPNRFSPKSPDKAHLNLHINSLELGDSAVYFCASSPTPALAVNTGELFFGEGSRLTVL.

The chain has TRBV7-2 and TRBJ2-1, with D maybe TRBD1 (5 bases). Trimming stripped 3 bases from V and 5 bases from J, with 11 bases between. Germline V lookup: CDR1 SGHTA, CDR2 FQGNSA. The CDR3 spans 14 residues. In DNA form, the CDR3 reads TGTGCCAGCAGCTTCTACGCAGGGAACAATGAGCAGTTCTTC. Translated, it gives CASSFYAGNNEQFF.

There are a few counts of this clonotype. The chain links TRBV15 to TRBJ1-6; tentatively, D is TRBD1 (6 bases). The CDR3 extends over 14 amino acids. Per the germline V gene, CDR1 is LNHNV and CDR2 is YYDKDF (reference sequence). V was shortened by 1 base and J by 7 bases, with 8 bases between the two germline ends. The CDR3 DNA follows: TGTGCCACCAGCAGAGCCACAGGGAATTCACCCCTCCACTTT. It specifies CATSRATGNSPLHF. Looking up the rest from reference TRBV15 and TRBJ1-6 gives the full variable domain: DAMVIQNPRYQVTQFGKPVTLSCSQTLNHNVMYWYQQKSSQAPKLLFHYYDKDFNNEADTPDNFQSRRPNTSFCFLDIRSPGLGDTAMYLCATSRATGNSPLHFGNGTRLTVT.

This clonotype was detected a few times. The rearrangement joins TRBV29-1 to TRBJ1-1; a possible D gene is TRBD1 (5 bases). Per the germline V gene, CDR1 is SQVTM and CDR2 is ANQGSEA. This CDR3 has 13 residues. V was clipped by 7 bases and J by 1 base, with 13 bases between them. In DNA, the CDR3 is TGCAGCGCCATGAAGGGGACGAACACTGAAGCTTTCTTT. This gives the protein CSAMKGTNTEAFF.

The chain recombines TRBV18 with TRBJ1-2; no definite D call. Germline-derived CDR1 and CDR2 are KGHSH and LQKENI. The ends were cut back, 3 bases at V and 4 bases at J, with 18 bases in the middle. This CDR3 has 16 residues. For the CDR3, the DNA is TGTGCCAGCTCACCTGAGGACGTCTGGGGAGGCTATGGCTACACCTTC. Its translation is CASSPEDVWGGYGYTF.

The V and J genes are TRBV29-1 and TRBJ2-7, with a tentative D call TRBD1 (5 bases). The CDR3 is 13 amino acids. V was cut by 3 bases and J by 6 bases, with 15 bases left in between. CDR1 and CDR2 from the germline V gene are SQVTM and ANQGSEA. CDR3: CSVEVLWGGEQYF. DNA for the CDR3: TGCAGCGTTGAGGTACTATGGGGCGGCGAGCAGTACTTC.

J is TRBJ1-1 and V is TRBV9; no definite D call. V was clipped by 3 bases and J by 0 bases, with 6 bases between them. Looked up from germline, CDR1 is SGDLS and CDR2 is YYNGEE. The CDR3 loop spans 13 amino acids. The CDR3 sequence is CASSAMLNTEAFF. In DNA form, the CDR3 reads TGTGCCAGCAGCGCCATGCTGAACACTGAAGCTTTCTTT.

The chain joins TRBV9 to TRBJ2-1; TRBD2 agrees at 7 bases. The V gene's germline CDR1 is SGDLS and CDR2 YYNGEE. The ends lost 6 bases at V and 4 bases at J; junction bases unmatched: 10. The CDR3 loop spans 15 amino acids. The CDR3 sequence is CASNQAGSPYNEQFF. CDR3 nucleotide sequence: TGTGCCAGCAACCAAGCGGGATCACCATACAATGAGCAGTTCTTC.

Many counts were recorded for this clonotype. The junction and the germline gene differ at one end; a read error may be behind it. This chain links TRBV12-3 or TRBV12-4 with TRBJ2-1; D not certain. This CDR3 is 12 amino acids long. The CDR3 coding sequence is TGCGCCAGCAGCTTGGTTCACAATGAGCAGTTCTTC. Residues: CASSLVHNEQFF.